What follows are 30 T cell receptor beta chains derived from one specimen sequenced in a study of T-cell reconstitution after alpha-beta-depleted transplantation in children. TCRbeta library preparation incorporated unique molecular identifiers. MiXCR, applied by TCRdb to the PCR reads, yields one record per CDR3 protein. Here the sample spans about 200,000 distinct CDR3 sequences, 7% to 9% being singletons. Material: PBMCs, mostly from graft donor cells, obtained 360 days after TCRalphabeta/CD19-depleted stem cell transplant. These receptors were obtained from a male patient between 2 and 15 years old who had a stem cell transplant for acute myeloid leukemia, so the T cells may come from the graft donor.

This clonotype has at least ten counts. V is TRBV20-1 and J is TRBJ1-5; no definite D call. The CDR3 totals 14 residues. The germline V and J ends were trimmed by 0 bases and 2 bases, with 8 bases remaining between them. Germline V lookup: CDR1 DFQATT, CDR2 SNEGSKA (reference sequence). DNA of the CDR3: TGCAGTGCTAGAGAGGTAGCAGGCAATCAGCCCCAGCATTTT. It encodes CSAREVAGNQPQHF.

This clonotype has more than one count but fewer than ten. The J gene is TRBJ2-1, the V gene TRBV7-2; 7 nucleotides agree with TRBD2. The CDR3 runs to 16 residues. The germline V gene has CDR1 SGHTA and CDR2 FQGNSA. V lost 5 bases, J lost 4 bases, and 11 bases stayed unmatched. The CDR3 is CASSLRGDHLYNEQFF. The CDR3 DNA sequence: TGTGCCAGCAGCCTCCGGGGGGACCACCTATACAATGAGCAGTTCTTC.

This clonotype has just a few counts. The chain joins TRBV20-1 to TRBJ1-2; D is possibly TRBD1 (5 bases). Trimming removed 2 bases at V and 6 bases at J, with 19 bases between. CDR3 length: 15 residues. Germline V gene sequence: CDR1 DFQATT, CDR2 SNEGSKA (reference sequence). The CDR3: CSARKMWQGFDGYTF. DNA of the CDR3: TGCAGTGCTAGAAAGATGTGGCAGGGATTTGATGGCTACACCTTC.

This clonotype was seen repeatedly, ten times or more. The chain has TRBV10-3 and TRBJ2-5, with TRBD1 matching over 8 bases. CDR1 and CDR2 from the germline V gene are ENHRY and SYGVKD. The length of the CDR3 is 14 residues. Losses at the gene ends were 2 bases for V and 5 bases for J; bases not matched to a gene: 4. CDR3 in amino acids: CAISEPHRGETQYF. CDR3 bases: TGTGCCATCAGTGAGCCTCACAGGGGGGAGACCCAGTACTTC.

This clonotype is medium-sized within its sample. V and J are TRBV7-9 and TRBJ2-7; a possible D gene is TRBD2 (6 bases). Trimming took 4 bases from V and 5 from J, leaving 6 bases between them. The CDR3 is 11 amino acids. CDR1 and CDR2 from the germline V gene are SEHNR and FQNEAQ (reference sequence). In DNA form, the CDR3 reads TGTGCCAGCAGCTCGGGGGACGAGCAGTACGTC. This gives the protein CASSSGDEQYV.

This clonotype was counted between two and nine times. V usage is TRBV20-1 and J usage is TRBJ2-5, with 10 bases identical to TRBD2. Germline CDR1 and CDR2: DFQATT and SNEGSKA (reference sequence). J lost 3 bases, V lost 6 bases, and 7 bases had no gene match. The CDR3 consists of 14 residues. CDR3 region: CSATGLAVKETQYF. The CDR3 DNA sequence: TGCAGTGCCACCGGACTAGCGGTAAAAGAGACCCAGTACTTC.

This clonotype was counted many times. V is TRBV7-2 and J is TRBJ2-7, with D possibly being TRBD1 (6 bases). Trimming took off 5 bases at V and 6 bases at J, with 11 bases between the two ends. This CDR3 spans 12 amino acids. Germline CDR1 SGHTA, CDR2 FQGNSA. The chain's CDR3 is CASSLDRFEQYV. The CDR3 nucleotides read TGTGCCAGCAGCCTCGACAGGTTCGAGCAGTACGTC.

This clonotype was observed at least ten times. CDR3 sequence (DNA): TGCGCCAGCGAGGGACAGCGGGGGACTGAAGCTTTCTTT. This gives the protein CASEGQRGTEAFF. The chain uses TRBV5-1 and TRBJ1-1; 7 bases align to TRBD1. The CDR3 runs 13 residues. Germline CDR1 and CDR2: SGHRS and YFSETQ. J was trimmed by 5 bases and V by 7 bases; bases with no gene match: 8.

This clonotype has at least ten counts. CDR3 loop: CASSHGGDYEQYV. The DNA of the CDR3 is TGTGCCAGCAGCCACGGAGGTGATTACGAGCAGTACGTC. The chain carries TRBV3-1 and TRBJ2-7; weak D call: TRBD2 (5 bases). This CDR3 is 13 amino acids long. Trimming took off 3 bases at V and 4 bases at J, with 10 bases between the two ends. Germline assignment: CDR1 LGHDT and CDR2 YNNKEL (reference sequence).

The sample holds many counts of this clonotype. J is TRBJ2-5 and V is TRBV20-1; D may match TRBD1 or TRBD2 (5 bases each). Trimming pared 0 bases from V and 2 bases from J, leaving 13 bases between. This CDR3 comprises 15 residues. Looked up from germline, CDR1 is DFQATT and CDR2 is SNEGSKA (reference sequence). DNA of the CDR3: TGCAGTGCTAGAGATAGGTTGGGGGTACAAGAGACCCAGTACTTC. It is translated as CSARDRLGVQETQYF.

This clonotype was recorded at least ten times. The chain uses TRBV4-2 and TRBJ2-7; D gene uncertain. Trimming shortened V by 5 bases and J by 0 bases, and 11 bases separated the two germline ends. Germline CDR1 reads LGHNA; CDR2 reads YNFKEQ. The CDR3 runs to 14 residues. CDR3 nucleotides: TGTGCCAGCAGCGAAGCCGTAGGCTCCTACGAGCAGTACTTC. Its protein product is CASSEAVGSYEQYF.

This clonotype was seen only a few times. The chain recombines TRBV6-5 with TRBJ1-2; TRBD1 agrees at 7 bases. Germline-derived CDR1 and CDR2 are MNHEY and SVGAGI. The V and J ends lost 0 bases and 4 bases, in that order; junction bases with no gene match: 5. The CDR3 is 15 residues long. CDR3 protein: CASSYSTGKSYGYTF. CDR3 nucleotide sequence: TGTGCCAGCAGTTACTCGACAGGGAAGTCCTATGGCTACACCTTC.

By sample share, this clonotype is medium-sized. The V and J genes are TRBV7-3 and TRBJ2-3, with 8 bases matching TRBD2. The CDR3 totals 18 residues. The V gene's germline CDR1 is SGHTA and CDR2 FQGTGA. V shed 1 base, J shed 2 bases, and the junction held 11 bases outside the gene matches. CDR3 protein: CASSLRGPGAGDTDTQYF. The CDR3 nucleotides read TGTGCCAGCAGCTTAAGGGGGCCCGGAGCGGGAGACACAGATACGCAGTATTTT.

The V gene is TRBV12-3 or TRBV12-4, the J gene TRBJ2-1; D perhaps matches TRBD2 (5 bases). The CDR3 has 15 residues. The V and J ends lost 3 bases and 0 bases respectively, with 9 bases between them. The CDR3 loop is CASSFPGSSYNEQFF. The CDR3 DNA is TGTGCCAGCAGTTTCCCGGGGAGCTCCTACAATGAGCAGTTCTTC.

The V gene is TRBV4-2, the J gene TRBJ2-5; tentatively, D is TRBD2 (6 bases). Germline V gene sequence: CDR1 LGHNA, CDR2 YNFKEQ. Trimming removed 1 base at V and 0 bases at J, with 18 bases between. The CDR3 totals 18 residues. The CDR3 sequence is CASSQVSRRVADQETQYF. The CDR3 nucleotides read TGTGCCAGCAGCCAAGTCTCCCGGCGGGTAGCGGACCAAGAGACCCAGTACTTC.

This clonotype was seen only a few times. CDR3 bases: TGTGCCACCAGCCGGAGGGGATATGTACCGCCAGATACGCAGTATTTT. Its protein product is CATSRRGYVPPDTQYF. The rearrangement uses TRBV15 and TRBJ2-3; D might be TRBD2 (6 bases). CDR3 length: 16 residues. V was cut by 5 bases and J by 4 bases, with 19 bases left in between. Germline loops: CDR1 LNHNV, CDR2 YYDKDF (reference sequence).

This clonotype has a count of ten or more. The chain combines TRBV7-2 with TRBJ2-3; D is undetermined. The CDR3 is 13 amino acids. Germline CDR1 reads SGHTA; CDR2 reads FQGNSA. V was clipped by 6 bases and J by 6 bases, with 13 bases between them. The CDR3 region has the DNA TGTGCCAGCAGGGCGGCTGTCTGGGATACGCAGTATTTT. Protein: CASRAAVWDTQYF.

This clonotype has a handful of counts. This rearrangement joins TRBV9 to TRBJ2-4; no clear D. V was trimmed by 4 bases and J by 0 bases, leaving 17 bases between them. The CDR3 loop spans 17 amino acids. From germline, CDR1 is SGDLS and CDR2 YYNGEE. CDR3 DNA: TGTGCCAGCAGCCCAGGAAGGGCTGAGAGAGCCAAAAACATTCAGTACTTC. Translating gives CASSPGRAERAKNIQYF.

This clonotype was observed at least ten times. The rearrangement uses TRBV7-9 and TRBJ2-3; tentative D call: TRBD2 (5 bases). V was trimmed by 1 base and J by 8 bases, leaving 13 bases between them. The CDR3 sequence is 14 residues long. CDR1 is SEHNR and CDR2 is FQNEAQ in the germline V gene (reference sequence). The CDR3 here is CASSLGTALGTQYF. The CDR3 bases are TGTGCCAGCAGCTTAGGGACTGCCCTGGGTACGCAGTATTTT. The whole variable domain, filled in from reference TRBV7-9 and TRBJ2-3, reads DTGVSQNPRHKITKRGQNVTFRCDPISEHNRLYWYRQTLGQGPEFLTYFQNEAQLEKSRLLSDRFSAERPKGSFSTLEIQRTEQGDSAMYLCASSLGTALGTQYFGPGTRLTVL.

This clonotype showed up just a few times. J is TRBJ2-5 and V is TRBV7-9, with TRBD1 matching 8 bases. V lost 6 bases and J lost 2; bases outside the gene matches: 14. The CDR3 sequence is 17 residues long. The V gene's germline CDR1 is SEHNR and CDR2 FQNEAQ (reference sequence). This chain's CDR3 is CASRLGQGLGSQETQYF. CDR3 sequence (DNA): TGTGCCAGCAGACTCGGACAGGGCCTTGGGTCACAAGAGACCCAGTACTTC.

The gene calls are TRBV9 and TRBJ2-3; TRBD2 aligns across 12 bases. The trim removed 3 bases at V and 6 bases at J, leaving 14 bases unmatched. From germline, CDR1 is SGDLS and CDR2 YYNGEE. The CDR3 extends over 18 amino acids. The CDR3 nucleotides are TGTGCCAGCAGCGGGACCGGGACTAGCGGGTCCACACTCGATACGCAGTATTTT. Translated, it gives CASSGTGTSGSTLDTQYF.

This clonotype showed up just a few times. The J gene is TRBJ1-2, the V gene TRBV20-1; D unresolved. Per the germline V gene, CDR1 is DFQATT and CDR2 is SNEGSKA (reference sequence). CDR3 size: 12 residues. Trimming cost V 3 bases and J 2 bases, with 7 bases left between them. CDR3 in amino acids: CSASTGNYGYTF. The CDR3 DNA reads as TGCAGTGCTAGTACGGGCAACTATGGCTACACCTTC.

This clonotype was detected only a few times. The chain uses TRBV5-1 and TRBJ2-1, with 7 bases identical to TRBD2. The CDR3 is made up of 15 amino acids. The germline V gene has CDR1 SGHRS and CDR2 YFSETQ. With 2 bases clipped from V and 3 bases from J, the junction kept 5 bases outside the gene matches. The CDR3 spells CASSFEGGLYNEQFF. CDR3 bases: TGCGCCAGCAGCTTTGAGGGAGGGCTCTACAATGAGCAGTTCTTC.

The rearrangement uses TRBV7-2 and TRBJ2-4; possibly TRBD2 for D (5 bases). Germline CDR1 is SGHTA and CDR2 is FQGNSA. Trimming removed 5 bases from V and 7 bases from J, with 21 bases in between. The CDR3 sequence is 16 residues long. CDR3 residues: CASSRLSNPGNNIQYF. The CDR3 bases are TGTGCCAGCAGCCGCCTATCAAATCCGGGGAATAACATTCAGTACTTC.

This clonotype has only a few counts. The rearrangement joins TRBV20-1 to TRBJ2-1, with TRBD2 identical over 11 bases. The V segment lost 5 bases and the J segment 4 bases; nucleotides outside the gene matches: 4. The CDR3 is 14 amino acids. Germline CDR1 is DFQATT and CDR2 is SNEGSKA (reference sequence). CDR3 region: CSAPTSGRYNEQFF. The CDR3 bases are TGCAGTGCTCCCACTAGCGGGAGATACAATGAGCAGTTCTTC.

This clonotype was seen more than once but under ten times. This sequence joins TRBV20-1 and TRBJ1-1, with D possibly matching TRBD1 (5 bases). Per germline, CDR1 DFQATT and CDR2 SNEGSKA (reference sequence). The CDR3 runs 13 residues. The V end was cut by 3 bases, the J end by 1 base, with 9 bases between. CDR3 amino acids: CSARPGANTEAFF. The CDR3 DNA is TGCAGTGCTAGGCCCGGGGCGAACACTGAAGCTTTCTTT.

The rearrangement links TRBV5-5 to TRBJ1-2; D is possibly TRBD1 (5 bases). The CDR3 is 15 amino acids. Between the trimmed V and J ends, which lost 4 bases and 7 bases, there was a span of 20 bases. Germline V CDR1 and CDR2: SGHKS, YYEKEE (reference sequence). In DNA form, the CDR3 reads TGTGCCAGCAGCACCGATTGGACACGGCTTGCTGGCTACACCTTC. It encodes CASSTDWTRLAGYTF.

The V call is TRBV7-9, the J call TRBJ2-2; TRBD2 matches at 8 bases. This CDR3 is built from 16 residues. Per the germline V gene, CDR1 is SEHNR and CDR2 is FQNEAQ (reference sequence). V gave up 5 bases and J gave up 5 bases; unmatched junction bases: 10. The CDR3 spells CASSPAGGGRTGELFF. The CDR3, as DNA: TGTGCCAGCAGCCCCGCCGGGGGGGGCCGGACCGGGGAGCTGTTTTTT.

This clonotype was counted many times. The chain carries TRBV5-1 and TRBJ2-3; the match to TRBD2 covers 8 bases. After removal of 5 bases from V and 3 bases from J, the junction contained 8 bases not matched to a gene. Germline CDR1 reads SGHRS; CDR2 reads YFSETQ. This CDR3 has 15 residues. The CDR3 sequence: CASSLAGGFTDTQYF. Written as DNA, the CDR3 is TGCGCCAGCAGTCTGGCGGGGGGCTTTACAGATACGCAGTATTTT.

This clonotype was detected a few times. The chain recombines TRBV15 with TRBJ2-1, with 12 bases fitting TRBD2. The CDR3 covers 13 residues. Per the germline V gene, CDR1 is LNHNV and CDR2 is YYDKDF (reference sequence). V lost 4 bases to trimming and J lost 9 bases; unmatched junction nucleotides: 1. This chain's CDR3 is CATSTGLAGEQFF. CDR3 sequence (DNA): TGTGCCACCAGCACGGGACTAGCGGGTGAGCAGTTCTTC.